These 17 T cell receptor beta chains were all obtained from the same sample, sequenced in a study of cytomegalovirus exposure and HLA in healthy donors. The PCR used 60 Vbeta and 13 Jbeta primers. Produced via immunoSEQ multiplex PCR; TCRdb's table is partial and in-frame only. The profile covers approximately 69,000 clones, with roughly three quarters appearing a single time and 3.3% taken by the ten largest. Sequenced: PBMCs. All receptors derive from a man aged 18 to 30 in good health and CMV-seronegative.

CDR3 region: CASSLGTQDSPFF. CDR3 sequence (DNA): TGTGCCAGCAGCTTAGGAACTCAGGACTCCCCGTTCTTC. V usage is TRBV7-6 and J usage is TRBJ2-1; TRBD2 might be the D (5 bases). V lost 1 base, J lost 15 bases, and 16 bases lay in between. In germline, CDR1 is SGHVS, CDR2 FNYEAQ. CDR3 length: 13 amino acids.

V and J are TRBV4-2 and TRBJ1-2; 8 positions match TRBD1. Per germline, CDR1 LGHNA and CDR2 YNFKEQ. The CDR3 is 16 amino acids. V was pared by 3 bases and J by 6 bases, with 12 bases of the junction left unmatched. In DNA, the CDR3 is TGTGCCAGCAGCCACCCCCAGGGGGCAAAGCCTAATGGCTACACCTTC. It translates to CASSHPQGAKPNGYTF.

The gene calls are TRBV5-8 and TRBJ1-1, with no clear D. V was pared by 4 bases and J by 0 bases, with 13 bases between. Germline V gives CDR1 SGHTS, CDR2 YDEGEE. The CDR3 length is 15 residues. The CDR3 DNA sequence: TGTGCCAGCAGCCCCTCCGTTGCGGTGAACACTGAAGCTTTCTTT. Protein: CASSPSVAVNTEAFF.

A single count supports this clone. This chain joins TRBV9 and TRBJ2-1, with TRBD1 as a possible D gene (5 bases). The CDR3 has 14 residues. V dropped 1 base and J dropped 8 bases, with 13 bases sitting between them. CDR1 SGDLS and CDR2 YYNGEE come from the germline V gene. CDR3 nucleotides: TGTGCCAGCAGCGTATGGCAGGGTGTGGATGAGCAGTTCTTC. It codes for CASSVWQGVDEQFF.

V gene TRBV5-1 combines with J gene TRBJ1-1, with 7 bases aligning to TRBD1. The CDR3 totals 16 residues. Germline CDR1 reads SGHRS; CDR2 reads YFSETQ. The trim removed 6 bases at V and 5 bases at J, leaving 16 bases unmatched. CDR3 in DNA: TGCGCCAGCACGACAGGGCCTTCCTCAACGGGGACTGAAGCTTTCTTT. Amino acids: CASTTGPSSTGTEAFF.

This rearrangement joins TRBV9 to TRBJ2-3; 8 bases are shared with TRBD2. The CDR3 is 16 amino acids. Trimming took 0 bases from V and 5 from J; bases not matched to a gene: 8. CDR1 and CDR2 from the germline V gene are SGDLS and YYNGEE. DNA of the CDR3: TGTGCCAGCAGCGTAGAGGCGGGGGGAGGGGGAGATACGCAGTATTTT. It specifies CASSVEAGGGGDTQYF. Full variable domain (rest looked up from reference TRBV9 and TRBJ2-3): DSGVTQTPKHLITATGQRVTLRCSPRSGDLSVYWYQQSLDQGLQFLIQYYNGEERAKGNILERFSAQQFPDLHSELNLSSLELGDSALYFCASSVEAGGGGDTQYFGPGTRLTVL.

The chain recombines TRBV28 with TRBJ1-2, with 7 bases aligning to TRBD1. Germline V gene sequence: CDR1 MDHEN, CDR2 SYDVKM. The CDR3 is 13 amino acids. The V gene end was trimmed by 6 bases and the J gene end by 5 bases; junction bases not matched to a gene: 6. CDR3 region: CASRRTGEYGYTF. In DNA form, the CDR3 reads TGTGCCAGCAGGCGGACAGGTGAATATGGCTACACCTTC.

V gene TRBV25-1 combines with J gene TRBJ1-4; D is unresolved. The V end lost 7 bases, the J end lost 5 bases, and 11 bases lay between the germline ends. CDR3 length: 13 amino acids. Looked up from germline, CDR1 is MGHDK and CDR2 is SYGVNS. CDR3 protein: CASTGLYNEKLFF. The DNA for the CDR3 is TGTGCCAGCACAGGCCTTTACAATGAAAAACTGTTTTTT.

The chain is built from TRBV5-1 and TRBJ2-3; TRBD2 aligns across 8 bases. V gave up 4 bases and J gave up 2 bases; unmatched junction bases: 9. CDR3 length: 16 residues. Germline V gene sequence: CDR1 SGHRS, CDR2 YFSETQ. CDR3 residues: CASSPRGGSDTDTQYF. In nucleotides, the CDR3 is TGCGCCAGCAGCCCCCGCGGGGGGTCGGACACAGATACGCAGTATTTT.

The CDR3 DNA reads TGTGCCAGCAGTTACGCTCCCCGGGACAGTCCCTATGGCTACACCTTC. Its translation is CASSYAPRDSPYGYTF. The genes are TRBV6-5 and TRBJ1-2; 7 bases are shared with TRBD1. The CDR3 runs 16 residues. The V and J ends lost 2 bases and 4 bases, in that order; junction bases with no gene match: 10. Germline CDR1 reads MNHEY; CDR2 reads SVGAGI.

This clone has only a few counts. This chain uses TRBV19 with TRBJ2-5, with 7 bases lining up with TRBD2. Germline CDR1 reads LNHDA; CDR2 reads SQIVND (reference sequence). The CDR3 runs to 13 residues. The trim removed 6 bases at V and 5 bases at J, leaving 6 bases unmatched. The CDR3 loop reads CASRTRREETQYF. The CDR3 bases are TGTGCCAGTAGGACTAGGCGGGAGGAGACCCAGTACTTC.

V usage is TRBV25-1 and J usage is TRBJ1-2; 9 nucleotides match TRBD1. Germline V gene sequence: CDR1 MGHDK, CDR2 SYGVNS. This CDR3 spans 13 amino acids. The V segment lost 9 bases and the J segment 4 bases; nucleotides outside the gene matches: 6. Here the CDR3 DNA reads TGTGCCAGTACCGGGACAGGGCTCTATGGCTACACCTTC. As protein: CASTGTGLYGYTF.

V usage is TRBV28 and J usage is TRBJ2-6; possible D gene TRBD2, 5 bases. The V gene's germline CDR1 is MDHEN and CDR2 SYDVKM. The CDR3 is made up of 16 amino acids. V was pared by 8 bases and J by 3 bases, with 17 bases between. This CDR3 reads CASRRTPGGGANVLTF. CDR3 coding DNA: TGTGCCAGCCGCCGGACGCCCGGAGGTGGGGCCAACGTCCTGACTTTC. The variable domain in full, with the rest retrieved from reference TRBV28 and TRBJ2-6, is DVKVTQSSRYLVKRTGEKVFLECVQDMDHENMFWYRQDPGLGLRLIYFSYDVKMKEKGDIPEGYSVSREKKERFSLILESASTNQTSMYLCASRRTPGGGANVLTFGAGSRLTVL.

The chain carries TRBV6-5 and TRBJ1-6; 7 bases are shared with TRBD1. This CDR3 spans 15 amino acids. J lost 7 bases, V lost 5 bases, and 8 bases had no gene match. CDR1 is MNHEY and CDR2 is SVGAGI in the germline V gene. CDR3 in amino acids: CASSPRGERNSPLHF. The CDR3 DNA reads TGTGCCAGCAGTCCCAGGGGGGAGAGGAATTCACCCCTCCACTTT.

V is TRBV7-2 and J is TRBJ1-3, with a tentative D call TRBD1 (5 bases). Germline V lookup: CDR1 SGHTA, CDR2 FQGNSA. Trimming pared 1 base from V and 0 bases from J, leaving 13 bases between. CDR3 length: 17 residues. CDR3 protein: CASSLGGAGGSGNTIYF. CDR3 DNA: TGTGCCAGCAGCTTAGGGGGTGCCGGGGGCTCTGGAAACACCATATATTTT. The whole variable domain, remainder taken from reference TRBV7-2 and TRBJ1-3, is GAGVSQSPSNKVTEKGKDVELRCDPISGHTALYWYRQSLGQGLEFLIYFQGNSAPDKSGLPSDRFSAERTGGSVSTLTIQRTQQEDSAVYLCASSLGGAGGSGNTIYFGEGSWLTVV.

This chain connects TRBV5-1 to TRBJ2-5, with D unclear. This CDR3 spans 14 amino acids. The V end was cut by 0 bases, the J end by 0 bases, with 6 bases between. Germline values: CDR1 SGHRS, CDR2 YFSETQ. The CDR3 DNA reads as TGCGCCAGCAGCTTGGGTATAGACCAAGAGACCCAGTACTTC. This gives the protein CASSLGIDQETQYF.

The chain uses TRBV15 and TRBJ1-1; D is unclear. This CDR3 spans 14 amino acids. Trimming stripped 0 bases from V and 1 base from J, with 6 bases between. The V gene's germline CDR1 is LNHNV and CDR2 YYDKDF (reference sequence). The CDR3 sequence is CATSRDHKNTEAFF. CDR3 DNA: TGTGCCACCAGCAGAGATCACAAGAACACTGAAGCTTTCTTT.